The rows below give T cell receptor beta chains drawn from one sample of a study of cytomegalovirus exposure and HLA in healthy donors. The method was immunoSEQ multiplex PCR; TCRdb's version includes in-frame clones alone and lacks a portion of them. The data show about 120,000 clones, around 78% seen once. Sequencing used PBMCs. The source of these receptors is a man aged 18 to 29 in good health and CMV-seropositive. Each CDR3 is given with its conserved first and last residue. The D gene is left open where the match is weak. A clone size is listed for some rows: how often the clone was seen (once, few, many), or a class if it is expanded.

TRBV29-1,15,TRBJ1-2,-,TRBD1,TGCAGCGTTGAAGATGAAAGGGGGCAGGGCTATGGCTACACCTTC,CSVEDERGQGYGYTF
TRBV13,13,TRBJ1-1,-,-,TGTGCCAGCAGCGTGGCAGTGAACACTGAAGCTTTCTTT,CASSVAVNTEAFF
TRBV10-1,16,TRBJ2-3,-,TRBD2,TGCGCCAGCAGTGAATCCGGGGGGGCTGGCACAGATACGCAGTATTTT,CASSESGGAGTDTQYF
TRBV13,15,TRBJ1-2,-,-,TGTGCCAGCAGCCCAGGGGACGCATCTGACTATGGCTACACCTTC,CASSPGDASDYGYTF
TRBV6-5,12,TRBJ1-1,few,-,TGTGCCAGCAGTTACACCCCGGGGGAGGCTTTCTTT,CASSYTPGEAFF
TRBV5-1,15,TRBJ2-6,-,-,TGCGCCAGCAGCCCTGGTCACTCTGGGGCCAACGTCTTGACTTTC,CASSPGHSGANVLTF
TRBV19,10,TRBJ2-3,-,-,TGTGCCAGTAGTCTTCAGAAGCGGTATTTT,CASSLQKRYF
TRBV9,17,TRBJ2-3,-,TRBD2,TGTGCCAGCAGCGCCAATCTAGCGGGGGGTAGCACAGATACGCAGTATTTT,CASSANLAGGSTDTQYF
TRBV6-6,15,TRBJ1-1,-,TRBD1,TGTGCCAGCACTTCCCCCGGGACAGAGAACACTGAAGCTTTCTTT,CASTSPGTENTEAFF
TRBV6-5,14,TRBJ2-7,-,TRBD1,TGTGCCAGCAGACCCGGGACAGTCCTCTACGAGCAGTACTTC,CASRPGTVLYEQYF
TRBV30,13,TRBJ1-1,-,TRBD1,TGTGCCTGGAGATCACAGGGGGGGACTGAAGCTTTCTTT,CAWRSQGGTEAFF
TRBV28,14,TRBJ2-5,-,-,TGTGCCAGCAGTTTACTGACTAACCAAGAGACCCAGTACTTC,CASSLLTNQETQYF
TRBV12-5,14,TRBJ2-5,-,TRBD2,TGTGCTAGTGGTTTGGAAACGGGACTAGCGGGGCTGTACTTC,CASGLETGLAGLYF
TRBV12-5,16,TRBJ1-2,-,-,TGTGCTAGTGGTTTGGGATCGACAGGACACATCTATGGCTACACCTTC,CASGLGSTGHIYGYTF
TRBV5-5,14,TRBJ1-5,once,-,TGTGCCAGCAGCCAAGGGACAATCAATCAGCCCCAGCATTTT,CASSQGTINQPQHF
TRBV27,15,TRBJ1-6,-,-,TGTGCCAGCAGTTTTAATCCAGGGGCCAATTCACCCCTCCACTTT,CASSFNPGANSPLHF